The source of this TCR beta chain is a study of T cells after yellow fever vaccination. CDR1 and CDR2 from the germline V gene are MNHNS and SASEGT. V dropped 0 bases and J dropped 5 bases, with 8 bases sitting between them. The CDR3 has 14 amino acids. Using its own MiXCR run on the 5' RACE reads, TCRdb lists one record per CDR3 protein. The sample lists 450,000 to 550,000 distinct CDR3 sequences; less than 20% were seen once. The source is a man aged 25-45 years who received the YFV17D yellow fever vaccine. J is TRBJ1-5 and V is TRBV6-1; D gene ambiguous. Source: PBMCs, taken 15 days after the yellow fever booster vaccination. This chain's CDR3 is CASSEALQDQPQHF. CDR3 DNA: TGTGCCAGCAGTGAAGCGCTTCAGGATCAGCCCCAGCATTTT.